Listed below are T cell receptor beta chains from one sample, sequenced in a study of T cells after posttransplantation cyclophosphamide. Sequencing used immunoSEQ multiplex PCR; TCRdb keeps in-frame clones, though not all of them. Of about 31,000 clones listed, 75% to 95% were seen once; the top ten hold approximately 0.1%. The sample taken for sequencing was naive CD4+ T cells sorted from blood. These receptors came from a man aged 25-45 years in good health and a related stem cell transplant donor. Each CDR3 is given with its conserved first and last residue. Fields, in order: V gene, clone size, J gene, D gene, CDR3 DNA, CDR3 protein. The D gene is left open where the match is weak. Size tells how often a clone was seen (once, few, many) or the class of an expanded clone, and some rows leave it out.

v_gene: TRBV19; abundance: .; j_gene: TRBJ1-2; d_gene: .; CDR3nt: TGTGCCAGTAGTATTGCGGAAATGGGCTACACCTTC; CDR3aa: CASSIAEMGYTF
v_gene: TRBV5-1; abundance: .; j_gene: TRBJ1-1; d_gene: TRBD1; CDR3nt: TGCGCCAGCAGCTCGGACAGGGGAGGCTTGCTGAACACTGAAGCTTTCTTT; CDR3aa: CASSSDRGGLLNTEAFF
v_gene: TRBV7-9; abundance: .; j_gene: TRBJ1-1; d_gene: .; CDR3nt: TGTGCCAGCACGCCCAACAGGATTTTGAACACTGAAGCTTTCTTT; CDR3aa: CASTPNRILNTEAFF
v_gene: TRBV5-4; abundance: .; j_gene: TRBJ2-7; d_gene: .; CDR3nt: TGTGCCAGCAGGGGCGTGGGGAGTCCCGAGCAGTACTTC; CDR3aa: CASRGVGSPEQYF
v_gene: TRBV9; abundance: .; j_gene: TRBJ2-2; d_gene: .; CDR3nt: TGTGCCAGCAGCCCACGACGGGGCACCGGGGAGCTGTTTTTT; CDR3aa: CASSPRRGTGELFF
v_gene: TRBV7-6; abundance: .; j_gene: TRBJ1-6; d_gene: TRBD1; CDR3nt: TGTGCCAGCAGCTTAGCGCCCCGGGGACAGAGGATGTCACCCCTCCACTTT; CDR3aa: CASSLAPRGQRMSPLHF
v_gene: TRBV7-7; abundance: .; j_gene: TRBJ2-5; d_gene: TRBD1; CDR3nt: TGTGCTAGCAGCTACGGACAGGGGGCCCAAGAGACCCAGTACTTC; CDR3aa: CASSYGQGAQETQYF
v_gene: TRBV6-1; abundance: .; j_gene: TRBJ2-5; d_gene: .; CDR3nt: TGTGCCAGCAGATCAGTTTTGGACAGACAAGAGACCCAGTACTTC; CDR3aa: CASRSVLDRQETQYF
v_gene: TRBV28; abundance: .; j_gene: TRBJ2-1; d_gene: .; CDR3nt: TGTGCCAGCAGTTTACTTGGCAGTACATCCTACAATGAGCAGTTCTTC; CDR3aa: CASSLLGSTSYNEQFF
v_gene: TRBV6-6; abundance: .; j_gene: TRBJ1-1; d_gene: .; CDR3nt: TGTGCCAGCAGTTACTCGGGGCCTGAAGCTTTCTTT; CDR3aa: CASSYSGPEAFF
v_gene: TRBV2; abundance: few; j_gene: TRBJ1-1; d_gene: .; CDR3nt: TGTGCCAGCAGTGAAGTTGGGACATCGAACACTGAAGCTTTCTTT; CDR3aa: CASSEVGTSNTEAFF
v_gene: TRBV6-1; abundance: .; j_gene: TRBJ1-2; d_gene: .; CDR3nt: TGTGCCAGCAGTGAAGATCCAGTTCCGGGCTACACCTTC; CDR3aa: CASSEDPVPGYTF
v_gene: TRBV6-4; abundance: .; j_gene: TRBJ2-7; d_gene: .; CDR3nt: TGTGCCAGCAGCGAGGGATTTCCTAACGAGCAGTACTTC; CDR3aa: CASSEGFPNEQYF
v_gene: TRBV7-2; abundance: few; j_gene: TRBJ1-6; d_gene: TRBD1; CDR3nt: TGTGCCAGCAGCTTAAACGCAGGGGGGAATTCACCCCTCCACTTT; CDR3aa: CASSLNAGGNSPLHF
v_gene: TRBV18; abundance: .; j_gene: TRBJ2-7; d_gene: .; CDR3nt: TGTGCCAGCTCACCACCCAGTTCCTACGAGCAGTACTTC; CDR3aa: CASSPPSSYEQYF
v_gene: TRBV5-4; abundance: .; j_gene: TRBJ1-2; d_gene: TRBD1; CDR3nt: TGTGCCAGCAGCTTGGGACCGACAGGGGTCGACTATGGCTACACCTTC; CDR3aa: CASSLGPTGVDYGYTF
v_gene: TRBV6-1; abundance: .; j_gene: TRBJ1-6; d_gene: .; CDR3nt: TGTGCCAGCAGTTCAGGGGTTAATTCACCCCTCCACTTT; CDR3aa: CASSSGVNSPLHF
v_gene: TRBV25-1; abundance: .; j_gene: TRBJ2-2; d_gene: .; CDR3nt: TGTGCCAGCAGTGAATATAAGAACACCGGGGAGCTGTTTTTT; CDR3aa: CASSEYKNTGELFF
v_gene: TRBV28; abundance: .; j_gene: TRBJ1-6; d_gene: .; CDR3nt: TGTGCCAGCAGTTTACCGGGGACTCTCCAGAATAATTCACCCCTCCACTTT; CDR3aa: CASSLPGTLQNNSPLHF
v_gene: TRBV5-8; abundance: .; j_gene: TRBJ1-6; d_gene: .; CDR3nt: TGTGCCAGCAGCTCTAGTTCACCCCTCCACTTT; CDR3aa: CASSSSSPLHF
v_gene: TRBV10-3; abundance: few; j_gene: TRBJ1-3; d_gene: .; CDR3nt: TGTGCCATCAGTGAGTCGATCCCAACACGAAGAAACACCATATATTTT; CDR3aa: CAISESIPTRRNTIYF
v_gene: TRBV4-1; abundance: once; j_gene: TRBJ2-3; d_gene: .; CDR3nt: TGCGCCAGCAGCCAAGTAACTGGTACGCAGTATTTT; CDR3aa: CASSQVTGTQYF